The source of this T cell receptor (beta chain) is a study of human T cells and chemical hapten exposure. Broader study findings: TCRs at high frequency, those above 1 in 1000, did not change with DPC sensitization.

Library preparation tagged each individual cDNA molecule with a unique molecular identifier. MiXCR, run by TCRdb on the RACE reads, gives a single entry per CDR3 protein. The table includes 300,000 to 450,000 distinct CDR3 sequences, 5.1% detected once. On this clonotype itself: Its antigen is not known.

The sample's time point: pre-sensitization, week 0. The treatment denotes: therapeutic diphenylcyclopropenone sensitization with weekly scalp DPC. Alopecia patients deemed DPC-suitable, aged 18 to 70, excluding pregnancy. The sequence derives from a woman between 50 and 59 years old with alopecia areata. Some clones in this sample may be carry-over from other donors' samples. Sequencing was performed on whole blood, taken in connection with sensitization to the hapten diphenylcyclopropenone (DPC).

The chain's CDR3 is CASSPDSPPDTQYF. Written as DNA, the CDR3 is TGTGCCAGCAGCCCGGACTCTCCCCCAGATACGCAGTATTTT. The rearrangement links TRBV7-2 to TRBJ2-3; a weak D match, TRBD2 (5 bases). The germline V gene has CDR1 SGHTA and CDR2 FQGNSA. V dropped 5 bases and J dropped 4 bases, with 13 bases sitting between them. The CDR3 spans 14 residues.